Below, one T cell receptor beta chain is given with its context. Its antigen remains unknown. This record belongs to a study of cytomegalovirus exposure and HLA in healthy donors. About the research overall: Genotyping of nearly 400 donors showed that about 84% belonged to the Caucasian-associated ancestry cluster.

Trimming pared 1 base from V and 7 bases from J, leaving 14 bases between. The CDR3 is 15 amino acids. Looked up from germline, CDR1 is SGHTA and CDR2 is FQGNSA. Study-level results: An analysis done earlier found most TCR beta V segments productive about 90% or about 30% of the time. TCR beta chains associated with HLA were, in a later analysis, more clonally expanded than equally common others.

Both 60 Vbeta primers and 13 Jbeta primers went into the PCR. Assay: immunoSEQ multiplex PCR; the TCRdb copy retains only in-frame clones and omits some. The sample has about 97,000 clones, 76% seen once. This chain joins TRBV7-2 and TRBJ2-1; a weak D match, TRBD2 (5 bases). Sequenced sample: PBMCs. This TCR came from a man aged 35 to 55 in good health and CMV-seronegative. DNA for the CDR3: TGTGCCAGCAGCTTAGTTGCATCTAGCAGTAATGAGCAGTTCTTC. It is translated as CASSLVASSSNEQFF. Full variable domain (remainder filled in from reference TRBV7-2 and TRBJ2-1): GAGVSQSPSNKVTEKGKDVELRCDPISGHTALYWYRQSLGQGLEFLIYFQGNSAPDKSGLPSDRFSAERTGGSVSTLTIQRTQQEDSAVYLCASSLVASSSNEQFFGPGTRLTVL.